This T cell receptor (beta chain) was recorded in a study of blood T cell repertoires in COVID-19. Study background: The United States, Italy and Spain were the sources of the acute and convalescent COVID-19 samples.

Profiled with immunoSEQ multiplex PCR; TCRdb holds only in-frame clones, not every one. The table includes 190,000 or so clones, about 86% detected once. Trimming took 3 bases from V and 5 from J, leaving 16 bases between them. The germline gives CDR1 KGHSH, CDR2 LQKENI. There are 15 residues in the CDR3. Source material: peripheral blood. The clonotype comes from a woman aged 18 to 35 who had recovered from COVID-19. The genes are TRBV18 and TRBJ1-1; possibly TRBD1 for D (6 bases). The CDR3 reads CASSPGPEGGTEAFF. CDR3 DNA sequence: TGTGCCAGCTCACCCGGACCTGAGGGGGGGACTGAAGCTTTCTTT.